The 13 T cell receptor beta chains presented below share a single source sample, sequenced in a study of long-term antiretroviral therapy in people with HIV. An immunoSEQ assay, version v3.0, was performed at survey level. Sequencing used immunoSEQ multiplex PCR; TCRdb keeps in-frame clones, though not all of them. The sample records roughly 18,000 clones, approximately 80% being singletons. Sequencing used unsorted PBMCs, obtained 0.3 years after starting antiretroviral therapy. Receptors were obtained from a woman in her forties or fifties with HIV.

V gene TRBV2 combines with J gene TRBJ2-5; 8 bases fit TRBD1. Germline CDR1 is SNHLY and CDR2 is FYNNEI. There are 14 residues in the CDR3. Losses at the gene ends were 6 bases for V and 6 bases for J; bases not matched to a gene: 9. CDR3: CASSLSGGEKTQYF. The CDR3 DNA follows: TGTGCCAGCAGCTTATCAGGGGGCGAAAAGACCCAGTACTTC. The whole variable domain, remainder taken from reference TRBV2 and TRBJ2-5, is EPEVTQTPSHQVTQMGQEVILRCVPISNHLYFYWYRQILGQKVEFLVSFYNNEISEKSEIFDDQFSVERPDGSNFTLKIRSTKLEDSAMYFCASSLSGGEKTQYFGPGTRLLVL.

This chain links TRBV6-1 with TRBJ2-4; D is uncertain. Germline V gives CDR1 MNHNS, CDR2 SASEGT. Between the trimmed V and J ends, which lost 0 bases and 0 bases, there was a span of 12 bases. CDR3 size: 17 residues. The CDR3 loop is CASSEARSAIAKNIQYF. CDR3 bases: TGTGCCAGCAGTGAAGCGCGGTCAGCGATAGCCAAAAACATTCAGTACTTC.

V gene TRBV15 combines with J gene TRBJ2-1; 12 nucleotides line up with TRBD2. Trimming removed 0 bases from V and 7 bases from J; junction bases left unmatched: 1. This CDR3 region has 15 residues. Germline V gene sequence: CDR1 LNHNV, CDR2 YYDKDF (reference sequence). The CDR3 loop reads CATSRDGTSGNEQFF. The CDR3 DNA follows: TGTGCCACCAGCAGAGATGGGACTAGCGGGAATGAGCAGTTCTTC.

The chain is built from TRBV30 and TRBJ1-2, with 8 bases identical to TRBD1. Trimming removed 5 bases from V and 10 bases from J; junction bases left unmatched: 9. The V gene's germline CDR1 is GTSNPN and CDR2 SVGIG (reference sequence). This CDR3 spans 12 amino acids. CDR3 residues: CAWASGTGDYTF. The CDR3 DNA reads TGTGCCTGGGCTTCCGGGACAGGAGACTACACCTTC.

This chain joins TRBV7-2 and TRBJ1-5; no firm D call. This CDR3 region has 16 residues. Germline assignment: CDR1 SGHTA and CDR2 FQGNSA. The V gene lost 1 base and the J gene lost 1 base, with 11 bases spanning the gap. CDR3 residues: CASSLGSGFSNQPQHF. The CDR3 nucleotides read TGTGCCAGCAGCTTAGGGTCCGGATTCAGCAATCAGCCCCAGCATTTT.

The V gene is TRBV6-5, the J gene TRBJ2-1, with a weak D call TRBD2 (5 bases). This CDR3 spans 12 amino acids. Germline lookup yields CDR1 MNHEY and CDR2 SVGAGI. Trimming cost V 0 bases and J 16 bases, with 13 bases left between them. This chain's CDR3 is CASSYSRAIYFF. CDR3 DNA sequence: TGTGCCAGCAGTTACTCGAGGGCCATTTATTTCTTC.

This clone was seen a few times. V and J are TRBV2 and TRBJ1-6; D gene uncertain. The V gene's germline CDR1 is SNHLY and CDR2 FYNNEI. Trimming took 5 bases from V and 0 from J, leaving 8 bases between them. The CDR3 loop spans 15 amino acids. For the CDR3, the DNA is TGTGCCAGCAGTCAGGTACCCTCCTATAATTCACCCCTCCACTTT. Encoded protein: CASSQVPSYNSPLHF. Using reference TRBV2 and TRBJ1-6 for the parts outside the CDR3, the full variable domain is EPEVTQTPSHQVTQMGQEVILRCVPISNHLYFYWYRQILGQKVEFLVSFYNNEISEKSEIFDDQFSVERPDGSNFTLKIRSTKLEDSAMYFCASSQVPSYNSPLHFGNGTRLTVT.

The chain is built from TRBV5-5 and TRBJ2-5; maybe TRBD2 (5 bases). Between the trimmed V and J ends, which lost 4 bases and 0 bases, there was a span of 13 bases. The CDR3 runs 15 residues. Looked up from germline, CDR1 is SGHKS and CDR2 is YYEKEE (reference sequence). This CDR3 is CASSQGGWNQETQYF. The DNA of the CDR3 is TGTGCCAGCAGCCAAGGAGGCTGGAACCAAGAGACCCAGTACTTC.

The chain couples TRBV5-1 to TRBJ1-1; the match to TRBD1 covers 9 bases. Per germline, CDR1 SGHRS and CDR2 YFSETQ. This CDR3 region has 16 residues. V trimming: 4 bases; J trimming: 1 base; junction bases outside the gene matches: 8. The DNA for the CDR3 is TGCGCCAGCAGCCCCTACATACAGGGGGCGAACACTGAAGCTTTCTTT. Its protein product is CASSPYIQGANTEAFF.

CDR3: CSAGTQYF. The DNA of the CDR3 is TGCAGTGCTGGTACGCAGTATTTT. This sequence joins TRBV20-1 and TRBJ2-3; no reliable D call. Germline V gives CDR1 DFQATT, CDR2 SNEGSKA (reference sequence). The CDR3 sequence is 8 residues long. V dropped 5 bases and J dropped 8 bases, with 2 bases sitting between them.

The V and J genes are TRBV2 and TRBJ1-2; D is undetermined. The germline CDR1 and CDR2 sequences are SNHLY and FYNNEI. The ends were cut back, 3 bases at V and 4 bases at J, with 12 bases in the middle. There are 14 residues in the CDR3. The chain's CDR3 is CASSERTGPYGYTF. The CDR3 DNA reads as TGTGCCAGCAGTGAGCGGACCGGGCCCTATGGCTACACCTTC.

A single count supports this clone. The chain recombines TRBV6-5 with TRBJ1-2, with D hard to call. The V end was cut by 0 bases, the J end by 2 bases, with 7 bases between. The CDR3 runs to 14 residues. Germline-derived CDR1 and CDR2 are MNHEY and SVGAGI. This chain's CDR3 is CASSYSKTNYGYTF. The CDR3 DNA reads as TGTGCCAGCAGTTACTCGAAAACCAACTATGGCTACACCTTC.

This clone was observed a few times. V is TRBV7-9 and J is TRBJ2-7; no firm D call. V was trimmed by 5 bases and J by 2 bases, leaving 7 bases between them. The CDR3 has 12 residues. CDR1 SEHNR and CDR2 FQNEAQ come from the germline V gene (reference sequence). The DNA for the CDR3 is TGTGCCAGCAGCCCTAGTGCCTACGAGCAGTACTTC. It yields the protein CASSPSAYEQYF.